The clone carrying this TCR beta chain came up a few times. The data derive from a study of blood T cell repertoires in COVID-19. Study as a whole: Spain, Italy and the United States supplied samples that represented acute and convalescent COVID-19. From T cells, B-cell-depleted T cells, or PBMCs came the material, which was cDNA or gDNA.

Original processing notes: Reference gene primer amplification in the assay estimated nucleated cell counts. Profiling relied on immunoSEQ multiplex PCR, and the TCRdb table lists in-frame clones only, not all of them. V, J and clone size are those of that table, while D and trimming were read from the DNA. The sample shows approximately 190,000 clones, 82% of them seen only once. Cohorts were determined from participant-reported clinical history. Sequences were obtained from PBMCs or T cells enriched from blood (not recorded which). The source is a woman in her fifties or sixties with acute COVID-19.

In DNA, the CDR3 is TGTGCCAGCAGCTTGGGACTAGCGGGAGATGATACGCAGTATTTT. It specifies CASSLGLAGDDTQYF. This chain uses TRBV5-6 with TRBJ2-3, with 12 bases fitting TRBD2. CDR1 SGHDT and CDR2 YYEEEE come from the germline V gene. The CDR3 loop spans 15 amino acids. The V and J ends lost 0 bases and 6 bases, in that order; junction bases with no gene match: 2.